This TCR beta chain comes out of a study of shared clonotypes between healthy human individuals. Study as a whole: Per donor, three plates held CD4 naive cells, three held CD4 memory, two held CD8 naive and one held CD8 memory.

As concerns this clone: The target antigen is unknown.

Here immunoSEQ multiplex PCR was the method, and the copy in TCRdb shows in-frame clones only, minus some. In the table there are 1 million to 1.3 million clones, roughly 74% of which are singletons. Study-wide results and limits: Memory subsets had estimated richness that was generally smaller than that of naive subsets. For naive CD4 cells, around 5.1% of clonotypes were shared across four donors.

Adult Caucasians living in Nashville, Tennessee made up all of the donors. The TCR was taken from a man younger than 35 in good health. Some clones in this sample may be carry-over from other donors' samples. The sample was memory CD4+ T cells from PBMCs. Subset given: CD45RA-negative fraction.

CDR3 loop: CASSLHGQFEAFF. The CDR3 region has the DNA TGTGCCAGCAGTCTCCACGGACAGTTCGAAGCTTTCTTT. The chain uses TRBV28 and TRBJ1-1; the D gene is possibly TRBD1 (6 bases). Trimming removed 5 bases from V and 8 bases from J, with 15 bases in between. Germline CDR1 MDHEN, CDR2 SYDVKM. CDR3 length: 13 residues.